These 27 T cell receptor beta chains share one sample of origin, sequenced in a study of CD8 T cells in Susac syndrome. Reverse transcription of roughly 0.5 to 1 ug RNA was performed with random hexamers. MiXCR was run by TCRdb on the immunoSEQ multiplex PCR reads, yielding one entry per CDR3 protein. The data hold under 200,000 distinct CDR3 sequences, with around 96% observed a single time. The sequenced sample was CD8+ T cells from PBMCs. These receptors were collected from a human donor with multiple sclerosis.

The rearrangement joins TRBV20-1 to TRBJ2-7; 7 bases align to TRBD2. Losses at the gene ends were 3 bases for V and 3 bases for J; bases not matched to a gene: 5. The CDR3 sequence is 13 residues long. The germline gives CDR1 DFQATT, CDR2 SNEGSKA (reference sequence). In DNA, the CDR3 is TGCAGTGCTAGTGTTGCTAGCGGCTACGAGCAGTACTTC. This translates into CSASVASGYEQYF.

The J gene is TRBJ2-1, the V gene TRBV27; D ambiguous. The CDR3 runs 13 residues. Germline assignment: CDR1 MNHEY and CDR2 SMNVEV (reference sequence). Trimming cost V 2 bases and J 7 bases, with 9 bases left between them. The CDR3, as DNA: TGTGCCAGCAGTTTAGATCGTCTAAATGAGCAGTTCTTC. Its protein product is CASSLDRLNEQFF.

J is TRBJ2-7 and V is TRBV7-9; TRBD1 aligns across 8 bases. The CDR3 runs to 16 residues. The ends lost 5 bases at V and 0 bases at J; junction bases unmatched: 9. Germline CDR1 SEHNR, CDR2 FQNEAQ (reference sequence). The CDR3 coding sequence is TGTGCCAGCAGCCCCGGGACAGGCCGGCACTCCTACGAGCAGTACTTC. Its protein product is CASSPGTGRHSYEQYF.

Comment on this clonotype: One junction end does not reproduce the germline sequence, and a read error may be involved. The CDR3 DNA reads TGTGCCAGCAGTTTCACGGAAGAGTCCCAGTACTTC. It translates to CASSFTEESQYF. This chain links TRBV12-3 or TRBV12-4 with TRBJ2-5; no clear D gene. CDR3 length: 12 amino acids.

This chain connects TRBV28 to TRBJ2-2; no definite D call. The V and J ends lost 2 bases and 2 bases respectively, with 6 bases between them. The length of the CDR3 is 14 residues. Germline V lookup: CDR1 MDHEN, CDR2 SYDVKM. CDR3 in DNA: TGTGCCAGCAGTTTAGGGCTAAACACCGGGGAGCTGTTTTTT. Residues: CASSLGLNTGELFF. Based on the CDR3 plus reference TRBV28 and TRBJ2-2, the full variable domain is DVKVTQSSRYLVKRTGEKVFLECVQDMDHENMFWYRQDPGLGLRLIYFSYDVKMKEKGDIPEGYSVSREKKERFSLILESASTNQTSMYLCASSLGLNTGELFFGEGSRLTVL.

The V call is TRBV7-2, the J call TRBJ2-3, with D possibly matching TRBD2 (6 bases). The V end was cut by 1 base, the J end by 2 bases, with 13 bases between. Germline lookup yields CDR1 SGHTA and CDR2 FQGNSA. The CDR3 has 16 amino acids. As DNA, the CDR3 is TGTGCCAGCAGCTTAGTTCCGGTGGGACTCACAGATACGCAGTATTTT. Encoded protein: CASSLVPVGLTDTQYF.

The J gene is TRBJ2-1, the V gene TRBV7-9, with 8 bases lining up with TRBD2. Germline CDR1 reads SEHNR; CDR2 reads FQNEAQ (reference sequence). With V trimmed by 7 bases and J by 9 bases, 8 bases remained unmatched. The CDR3 length is 13 residues. For the CDR3, the DNA is TGTGCCAGCACCCCGGGACTAGTCCTTGAGCAGTTCTTC. Amino acid sequence: CASTPGLVLEQFF.

This rearrangement joins TRBV29-1 to TRBJ2-7; TRBD2 might be the D (5 bases). The CDR3 is 12 amino acids. V was cut by 7 bases and J by 5 bases, with 15 bases left in between. Per the germline V gene, CDR1 is SQVTM and CDR2 is ANQGSEA. CDR3 loop: CSARTGSNEQYF. In DNA form, the CDR3 reads TGCAGCGCCCGGACTGGCTCGAACGAGCAGTACTTC.

This clonotype was detected once. The chain uses TRBV29-1 and TRBJ2-7; D gene ambiguous. Germline CDR1 SQVTM, CDR2 ANQGSEA. Trimming removed 0 bases at V and 0 bases at J, with 12 bases between. This CDR3 region has 15 residues. The CDR3 is CSVEDPGESSYEQYF. Written as DNA, the CDR3 is TGCAGCGTTGAAGATCCGGGCGAGAGCTCCTACGAGCAGTACTTC.

The chain combines TRBV7-9 with TRBJ2-3; D possibly corresponds to TRBD1 (5 bases). The V end lost 5 bases, the J end lost 4 bases, and 16 bases lay between the germline ends. CDR1 SEHNR and CDR2 FQNEAQ come from the germline V gene (reference sequence). The CDR3 has 15 amino acids. CDR3 protein: CASSPVQGFADTQYF. As DNA, the CDR3 is TGTGCCAGCAGCCCCGTCCAGGGCTTCGCAGATACGCAGTATTTT.

V usage is TRBV11-2 and J usage is TRBJ1-2; D gene uncertain. This CDR3 region has 13 residues. V lost 5 bases and J lost 0, with 7 bases in between. The germline V gene encodes CDR1 SGHAT and CDR2 FQNNGV. CDR3 in DNA: TGTGCCAGCAGCGCTAACTCTAACTATGGCTACACCTTC. Residues: CASSANSNYGYTF. Supplemented by reference TRBV11-2 and TRBJ1-2, the full variable domain reads EAGVAQSPRYKIIEKRQSVAFWCNPISGHATLYWYQQILGQGPKLLIQFQNNGVVDDSQLPKDRFSAERLKGVDSTLKIQPAKLEDSAVYLCASSANSNYGYTFGSGTRLTVV.

The rearrangement joins TRBV30 to TRBJ2-1; TRBD2 is a possible D gene (6 bases). The CDR3 loop spans 14 amino acids. V was clipped by 4 bases and J by 7 bases, with 17 bases between them. Germline V gives CDR1 GTSNPN, CDR2 SVGIG (reference sequence). The CDR3 sequence is CAWTLERLGNEQFF. The CDR3 DNA sequence: TGTGCCTGGACCCTGGAGAGACTAGGTAATGAGCAGTTCTTC.

The chain joins TRBV30 to TRBJ2-1; a weak D match, TRBD2 (7 bases). The CDR3 is 15 amino acids. Germline V gene lookup returns CDR1 GTSNPN and CDR2 SVGIG (reference sequence). The V end was cut by 1 base, the J end by 4 bases, with 14 bases between. The CDR3 DNA is TGTGCCTGGAGTGGTCGGGGGGCACGGTACAATGAGCAGTTCTTC. It codes for CAWSGRGARYNEQFF.

The chain recombines TRBV20-1 with TRBJ1-1, with 11 bases fitting TRBD1. The CDR3 extends over 15 amino acids. Unmatched junction bases numbered 5, after V lost 0 bases and J lost 5 bases. CDR1 is DFQATT, CDR2 SNEGSKA, per germline (reference sequence). For the CDR3, the DNA is TGCAGTGCTAGAGACCGGGACAGGGGGTTGACTGAAGCTTTCTTT. Translation gives CSARDRDRGLTEAFF.

This rearrangement joins TRBV5-1 to TRBJ2-3; 8 bases agree with TRBD1. Germline-derived CDR1 and CDR2 are SGHRS and YFSETQ. The ends lost 1 base at V and 3 bases at J; junction bases unmatched: 7. CDR3 length equals 16 residues. DNA for the CDR3: TGCGCCAGCAGCTTGAGTAGGGACAGGACTACAGATACGCAGTATTTT. This sequence encodes CASSLSRDRTTDTQYF.

This chain links TRBV7-9 with TRBJ2-5, with 8 positions matching TRBD1. This CDR3 contains 15 residues. Germline lookup yields CDR1 SEHNR and CDR2 FQNEAQ (reference sequence). J gave up 2 bases and V 5 bases, and 7 bases lay outside the gene matches. CDR3 sequence (DNA): TGTGCCAGCAGCCCACGGACAGGGCCACAAGAGACCCAGTACTTC. As protein: CASSPRTGPQETQYF.

CDR3 sequence reads: CASSTGRQETQYF. The CDR3 bases are TGTGCCAGCAGCACGGGACGGCAAGAGACCCAGTACTTC. The gene calls are TRBV13 and TRBJ2-5, with D possibly being TRBD1 or TRBD2 (5 bases each). Germline CDR1 is PRHDT and CDR2 is FYEKMQ (reference sequence). V was shortened by 5 bases and J by 2 bases, with 9 bases between the two germline ends. The CDR3 totals 13 residues.

This sequence joins TRBV7-2 and TRBJ2-7, with 7 bases that match TRBD1. The CDR3 is 14 amino acids. Germline-derived CDR1 and CDR2 are SGHTA and FQGNSA. Trimming at V came to 6 bases and at J to 0 bases, leaving 5 bases not matched to a gene. The CDR3 nucleotides are TGTGCCAGCAGTACGGGGACAGTCTCCTACGAGCAGTACTTC. The encoded protein is CASSTGTVSYEQYF.

The J gene is TRBJ1-2, the V gene TRBV14; unclear D gene. Trimming took off 1 base at V and 6 bases at J, with 9 bases between the two ends. Germline values: CDR1 SGHDN, CDR2 FVKESK. This CDR3 has 13 amino acids. The CDR3 region is CASSQGVGDGYTF. CDR3 in DNA: TGTGCCAGCAGCCAAGGGGTCGGAGATGGCTACACCTTC.

The chain is built from TRBV27 and TRBJ2-5; 7 nucleotides align to TRBD2. CDR1 is MNHEY and CDR2 is SMNVEV in the germline V gene (reference sequence). Trimming took 6 bases from V and 5 from J; bases not matched to a gene: 9. CDR3 size: 14 residues. The CDR3 reads CASSPSRGGETQYF. For the CDR3, the DNA is TGTGCCAGCAGCCCATCCCGGGGAGGGGAGACCCAGTACTTC.

This chain links TRBV5-6 with TRBJ1-2; D perhaps matches TRBD1 (6 bases). CDR3 length: 14 residues. Trimming took 2 bases from V and 0 from J, leaving 8 bases between them. Looked up from germline, CDR1 is SGHDT and CDR2 is YYEEEE. The CDR3 loop is CASSLGQSNYGYTF. The CDR3 coding sequence is TGTGCCAGCAGCTTAGGACAGTCTAACTATGGCTACACCTTC. Combining the CDR3 with reference TRBV5-6 and TRBJ1-2 gives the whole variable domain DAGVTQSPTHLIKTRGQQVTLRCSPKSGHDTVSWYQQALGQGPQFIFQYYEEEERQRGNFPDRFSGHQFPNYSSELNVNALLLGDSALYLCASSLGQSNYGYTFGSGTRLTVV.

This chain connects TRBV7-6 to TRBJ2-3, with D hard to call. The V gene's germline CDR1 is SGHVS and CDR2 FNYEAQ. The CDR3 contains 14 residues. The V and J ends lost 2 bases and 4 bases respectively, with 10 bases between them. CDR3 loop: CASSLTPLADTQYF. In DNA form, the CDR3 reads TGTGCCAGCAGCTTAACCCCCCTAGCAGATACGCAGTATTTT.

The gene calls are TRBV20-1 and TRBJ2-1; the D gene is possibly TRBD2 (5 bases). The V gene's germline CDR1 is DFQATT and CDR2 SNEGSKA (reference sequence). The V gene lost 2 bases and the J gene lost 2 bases, with 10 bases spanning the gap. This CDR3 is 14 amino acids long. The CDR3 DNA reads TGCAGTGCTAGACTGGGGAGTCCCTACAATGAGCAGTTCTTC. Amino acids: CSARLGSPYNEQFF.

This clonotype came up a few times. The chain combines TRBV20-1 with TRBJ2-1; D not resolved. V was cut by 4 bases and J by 4 bases, with 2 bases left in between. Germline CDR1 is DFQATT and CDR2 is SNEGSKA (reference sequence). The CDR3 is 10 amino acids. The CDR3 DNA reads TGCAGTGCTAAATACAATGAGCAGTTCTTC. Its protein product is CSAKYNEQFF.

The J gene is TRBJ1-2, the V gene TRBV24-1, with no clear D. This CDR3 spans 13 amino acids. Germline V gene data show CDR1 as KGHDR and CDR2 as SFDVKD. With 4 bases removed from V and 4 bases from J, the gap between germline ends came to 9 bases. The CDR3 bases are TGTGCCACCAGTGACGGGTCTGGCTATGGCTACACCTTC. Encoded protein: CATSDGSGYGYTF.

This clonotype was seen only once. The chain employs TRBV30 and TRBJ2-1, with unresolved D. V gave up 2 bases and J gave up 6 bases, with 14 bases separating them. Germline V gives CDR1 GTSNPN, CDR2 SVGIG (reference sequence). There are 14 residues in the CDR3. Written as DNA, the CDR3 is TGTGCCTGGAGTCCGTACTTGGTCCCCAATGAGCAGTTCTTC. Translation: CAWSPYLVPNEQFF.

The chain is built from TRBV9 and TRBJ2-7, with D perhaps TRBD1 (5 bases). Germline assignment: CDR1 SGDLS and CDR2 YYNGEE. The CDR3 contains 14 residues. Trimming removed 8 bases from V and 5 bases from J, with 20 bases in between. The CDR3 loop reads CASTPDGARDEQYF. The CDR3 region has the DNA TGTGCCAGTACCCCCGATGGGGCCCGCGACGAGCAGTACTTC.